Listed here are 17 T cell receptor beta chains from one sample, sequenced in a study of beta chain features in type 1 diabetes. General study points: There was a moderate but significant shortening of TCRB CDR3s in all four CD4+ subsets of Type 1 diabetes patients.

Their antigen targets remain unknown. Reverse transcribing all isolated RNA meant expressed TCRB transcripts were sequenced. The data were produced by immunoSEQ multiplex PCR, yet TCRdb's version contains in-frame clones alone and is incomplete. The sample yields around 180,000 clones, around 8% seen once. Sequences were obtained from central memory CD4+ T cells from blood. The origin of the receptors is a woman between 40 and 50 years old with type 1 diabetes.

This clone was counted many times. V usage is TRBV15 and J usage is TRBJ2-5, with 10 nucleotides matching TRBD2. This CDR3 has 14 residues. The trim removed 2 bases at V and 4 bases at J, leaving 1 base unmatched. Per the germline V gene, CDR1 is LNHNV and CDR2 is YYDKDF (reference sequence). The CDR3 is CATSRLAGGETQYF. The CDR3 coding sequence is TGTGCCACCAGCAGATTAGCGGGAGGAGAGACCCAGTACTTC. Variable domain in full (rest from reference TRBV15 and TRBJ2-5): DAMVIQNPRYQVTQFGKPVTLSCSQTLNHNVMYWYQQKSSQAPKLLFHYYDKDFNNEADTPDNFQSRRPNTSFCFLDIRSPGLGDTAMYLCATSRLAGGETQYFGPGTRLLVL.

The chain employs TRBV5-5 and TRBJ2-7; 8 nucleotides line up with TRBD1. The CDR3 totals 12 residues. Per germline, CDR1 SGHKS and CDR2 YYEKEE (reference sequence). J gave up 4 bases and V 6 bases, and 3 bases lay outside the gene matches. CDR3: CASTRQGYEQYF. The CDR3 DNA reads TGTGCCAGCACGCGACAGGGGTACGAGCAGTACTTC.

This clone was counted a few times. CDR3 loop: CASSLVGGQPGYF. CDR3 coding DNA: TGTGCCAGCAGCTTAGTTGGCGGGCAGCCGGGCTACTTC. The chain uses TRBV7-2 and TRBJ2-7; the D gene is possibly TRBD2 (5 bases). In germline, CDR1 is SGHTA, CDR2 FQGNSA. The V end lost 1 base, the J end lost 13 bases, and 17 bases lay between the germline ends. This CDR3 contains 13 residues. Together with reference TRBV7-2 and TRBJ2-7, the CDR3 gives the full variable domain: GAGVSQSPSNKVTEKGKDVELRCDPISGHTALYWYRQSLGQGLEFLIYFQGNSAPDKSGLPSDRFSAERTGGSVSTLTIQRTQQEDSAVYLCASSLVGGQPGYFGPGTRLTVT.

This clone showed up just a few times. The chain employs TRBV18 and TRBJ2-7, with TRBD1 identical over 7 bases. Germline V gene sequence: CDR1 KGHSH, CDR2 LQKENI. The CDR3 contains 14 residues. V lost 4 bases to trimming and J lost 2 bases; unmatched junction nucleotides: 5. The CDR3 loop is CASSLTGDPYEQYF. Written as DNA, the CDR3 is TGTGCCAGCTCACTCACAGGGGACCCCTACGAGCAGTACTTC.

The CDR3: CASSRRQGAESSPLHF. Written as DNA, the CDR3 is TGCGCCAGCAGCCGGAGACAGGGGGCGGAGAGTTCACCCCTCCACTTT. The chain is built from TRBV4-1 and TRBJ1-6, with 10 bases aligning to TRBD1. The germline V gene encodes CDR1 MGHRA and CDR2 YSYEKL. V was pared by 4 bases and J by 9 bases, with 9 bases of the junction left unmatched. The CDR3 sequence is 16 residues long.

The rearrangement uses TRBV7-2 and TRBJ1-5, with 9 bases matching TRBD1. Germline V gene lookup returns CDR1 SGHTA and CDR2 FQGNSA. V shed 5 bases and J 7 bases; nucleotides not matched to a gene: 12. CDR3 length equals 16 residues. The CDR3 reads CASSPGGQGSGQPQHF. The CDR3 region has the DNA TGTGCCAGCAGCCCCGGGGGACAGGGCTCGGGGCAGCCCCAGCATTTT.

The chain has TRBV18 and TRBJ2-7; 10 bases map to TRBD2. Per germline, CDR1 KGHSH and CDR2 LQKENI. The ends lost 2 bases at V and 4 bases at J; junction bases unmatched: 2. The CDR3 is 14 amino acids. The CDR3 nucleotides read TGTGCCAGCTCACCATCTAGCGGGGGATACGAGCAGTACTTC. Translation gives CASSPSSGGYEQYF.

This clone was found a few times. The germline gene is not matched at one end of the junction; a read error may be the cause. The chain employs TRBV7-3 and TRBJ2-1, with a tentative D call TRBD2 (6 bases). Germline-derived CDR1 and CDR2 are SGHTA and FQGTGA. The CDR3 is 12 amino acids. This chain's CDR3 is CASSSGEEGMIF. The CDR3 nucleotides are TGTGCCAGCAGCTCCGGGGAGGAAGGAATGATCTTC. The complete variable domain, with remaining parts taken from reference TRBV7-3 and TRBJ2-1, reads GAGVSQTPSNKVTEKGKYVELRCDPISGHTALYWYRQSLGQGPEFLIYFQGTGAADDSGLPNDRFFAVRPEGSVSTLKIQRTERGDSAVYLCASSSGEEGMIFGPGTRLTVL.

Points on this clone: The same CDR3 arises from other DNA sequences in this sample as well. This chain uses TRBV9 with TRBJ1-4; D call uncertain. CDR1 and CDR2 from the germline V gene are SGDLS and YYNGEE. V was cut by 0 bases and J by 4 bases, with 10 bases left in between. The CDR3 is 15 amino acids. For the CDR3, the DNA is TGTGCCAGCAGCGTAGGAGGCAGCTTTAATGAAAAACTGTTTTTT. Amino acid sequence: CASSVGGSFNEKLFF.

This clone was picked up a small number of times. The chain is built from TRBV10-3 and TRBJ2-5, with 13 positions matching TRBD2. The ends lost 0 bases at V and 3 bases at J; junction bases unmatched: 4. The CDR3 sequence is 17 residues long. Germline V gene data show CDR1 as ENHRY and CDR2 as SYGVKD. In DNA, the CDR3 is TGTGCCATCAGTGAGTCATTTGGACTAGCGGGAGAAGAGACCCAGTACTTC. The encoded protein is CAISESFGLAGEETQYF.

This clone was recorded a few times. This sequence joins TRBV6-6 and TRBJ2-7; TRBD2 agrees at 9 bases. CDR3 length: 16 amino acids. V shed 0 bases, J shed 6 bases, and the junction held 9 bases outside the gene matches. Per the germline V gene, CDR1 is MNHNY and CDR2 is SVGAGI (reference sequence). CDR3 protein: CASSYSGGGRAGEQYF. Here the CDR3 DNA reads TGTGCCAGCAGTTACTCGGGCGGCGGGAGGGCCGGCGAGCAGTACTTC.

The table lists this clone with a few counts. The rearrangement joins TRBV7-9 to TRBJ1-1; TRBD1 aligns across 10 bases. Germline-derived CDR1 and CDR2 are SEHNR and FQNEAQ (reference sequence). CDR3 length equals 13 residues. With 5 bases clipped from V and 6 bases from J, the junction kept 3 bases outside the gene matches. The CDR3 here is CASSPTGGPEAFF. For the CDR3, the DNA is TGTGCCAGCAGCCCGACAGGGGGCCCTGAAGCTTTCTTT.

This clone has ten or more counts. The chain recombines TRBV7-9 with TRBJ1-5, with TRBD1 identical over 10 bases. Looked up from germline, CDR1 is SEHNR and CDR2 is FQNEAQ (reference sequence). V shed 5 bases and J 7 bases; nucleotides not matched to a gene: 8. CDR3 length equals 15 residues. CDR3 coding DNA: TGTGCCAGCAGCCCCGGGACAGGGGAATACCAGCCCCAGCATTTT. Amino acids: CASSPGTGEYQPQHF.

This clone has a handful of counts. This chain connects TRBV7-3 to TRBJ2-3; 8 nucleotides align to TRBD2. Germline V CDR1 and CDR2: SGHTA, FQGTGA. This CDR3 region has 18 residues. V lost 2 bases and J lost 0; bases outside the gene matches: 10. CDR3 DNA: TGTGCCAGCAGCTTAGGTCCAGCGGGAGACCCGAGCACAGATACGCAGTATTTT. This gives the protein CASSLGPAGDPSTDTQYF. The full variable domain, completed using reference TRBV7-3 and TRBJ2-3, is GAGVSQTPSNKVTEKGKYVELRCDPISGHTALYWYRQSLGQGPEFLIYFQGTGAADDSGLPNDRFFAVRPEGSVSTLKIQRTERGDSAVYLCASSLGPAGDPSTDTQYFGPGTRLTVL.

This clone was seen a few times. CDR3 protein: CASSYSSPGDTQYF. The DNA of the CDR3 is TGTGCCAGCAGCTATTCTAGCCCCGGAGATACGCAGTATTTT. The chain carries TRBV7-6 and TRBJ2-3; TRBD2 is a possible D gene (5 bases). The CDR3 has 14 residues. Trimming stripped 4 bases from V and 5 bases from J, with 13 bases between. From germline, CDR1 is SGHVS and CDR2 FNYEAQ.

This clone was detected only a few times. The chain has TRBV4-1 and TRBJ2-7; the D is unclear. Trimming shortened V by 1 base and J by 3 bases, and 22 bases separated the two germline ends. The germline V gene has CDR1 MGHRA and CDR2 YSYEKL. This CDR3 has 18 residues. The CDR3 sequence: CASSQVGSGGSSNYEQYF. CDR3 sequence (DNA): TGCGCCAGCAGCCAAGTGGGCAGTGGTGGAAGTTCCAACTACGAGCAGTACTTC.

J is TRBJ2-3 and V is TRBV9; D ambiguous. This CDR3 is built from 14 residues. Trimming took 4 bases from V and 5 from J, leaving 14 bases between them. CDR1 is SGDLS, CDR2 YYNGEE, per germline. CDR3 sequence (DNA): TGTGCCAGCAGCTCTGCCGCGGAAATAGATACGCAGTATTTT. Its translation is CASSSAAEIDTQYF.